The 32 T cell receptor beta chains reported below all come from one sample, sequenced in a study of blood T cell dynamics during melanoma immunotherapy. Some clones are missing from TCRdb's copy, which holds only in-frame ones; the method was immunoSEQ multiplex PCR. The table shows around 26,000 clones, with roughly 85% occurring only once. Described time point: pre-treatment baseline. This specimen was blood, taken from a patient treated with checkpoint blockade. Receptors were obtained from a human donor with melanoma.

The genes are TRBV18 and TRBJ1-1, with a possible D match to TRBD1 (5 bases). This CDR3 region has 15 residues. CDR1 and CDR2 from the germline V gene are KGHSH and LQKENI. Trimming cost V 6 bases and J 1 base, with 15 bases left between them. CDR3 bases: TGTGCCAGCTCTCTTGCCGGGGGAGGGAACACTGAAGCTTTCTTT. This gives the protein CASSLAGGGNTEAFF.

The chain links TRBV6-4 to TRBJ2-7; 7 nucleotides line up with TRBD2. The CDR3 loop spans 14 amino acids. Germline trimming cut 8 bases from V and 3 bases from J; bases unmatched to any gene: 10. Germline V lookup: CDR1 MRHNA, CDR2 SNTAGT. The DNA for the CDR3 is TGTGCCAGCGCTGACGGGAGGAAACGCTACGAGCAGTACTTC. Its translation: CASADGRKRYEQYF.

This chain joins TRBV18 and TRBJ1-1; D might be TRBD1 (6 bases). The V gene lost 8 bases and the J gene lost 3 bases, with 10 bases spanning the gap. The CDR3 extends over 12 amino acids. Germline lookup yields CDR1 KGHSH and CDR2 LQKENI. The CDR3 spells CASRGQYTEAFF. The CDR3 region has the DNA TGTGCCAGCCGTGGACAGTACACTGAAGCTTTCTTT.

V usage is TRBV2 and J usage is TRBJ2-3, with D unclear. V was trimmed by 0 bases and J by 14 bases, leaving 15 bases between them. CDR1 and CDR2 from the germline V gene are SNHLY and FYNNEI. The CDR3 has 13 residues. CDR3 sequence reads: CASSEALFGLRYF. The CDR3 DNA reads TGTGCCAGCAGTGAAGCGCTCTTTGGCCTTCGGTATTTT.

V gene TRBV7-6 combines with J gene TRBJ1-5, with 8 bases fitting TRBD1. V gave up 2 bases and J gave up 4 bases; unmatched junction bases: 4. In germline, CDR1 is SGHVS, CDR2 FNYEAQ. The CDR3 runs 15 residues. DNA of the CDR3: TGTGCCAGCAGCTTATCAGGGGGCATGAATCAGCCCCAGCATTTT. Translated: CASSLSGGMNQPQHF.

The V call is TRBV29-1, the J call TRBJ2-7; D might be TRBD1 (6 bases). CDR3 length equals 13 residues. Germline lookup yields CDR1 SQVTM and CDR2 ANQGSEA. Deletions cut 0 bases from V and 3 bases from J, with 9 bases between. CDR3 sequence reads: CSVEEEQGYEQYF. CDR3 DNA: TGCAGCGTTGAAGAGGAACAGGGCTACGAGCAGTACTTC.

CDR3 in amino acids: CASSYGSTYEQYF. The CDR3 DNA sequence: TGTGCCAGCAGTTACGGGTCTACCTACGAGCAGTACTTC. The chain employs TRBV6-6 and TRBJ2-7; D remains ambiguous. The germline V gene has CDR1 MNHNY and CDR2 SVGAGI (reference sequence). CDR3 length: 13 residues. Trimming left V 2 bases short and J 2 bases short, with 7 bases between.

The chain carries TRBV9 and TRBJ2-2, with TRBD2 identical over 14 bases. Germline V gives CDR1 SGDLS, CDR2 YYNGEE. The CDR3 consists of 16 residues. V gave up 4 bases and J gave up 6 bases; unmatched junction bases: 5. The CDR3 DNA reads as TGTGCCAGCAGCCCGCGACTAGCGGGAGGGGCCGGGGAGCTGTTTTTT. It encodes CASSPRLAGGAGELFF.

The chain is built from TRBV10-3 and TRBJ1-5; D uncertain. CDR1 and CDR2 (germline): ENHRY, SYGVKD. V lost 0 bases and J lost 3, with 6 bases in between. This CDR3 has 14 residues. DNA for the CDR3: TGTGCCATCAGTGAGTCGATACTCAATCAGCCCCAGCATTTT. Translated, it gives CAISESILNQPQHF.

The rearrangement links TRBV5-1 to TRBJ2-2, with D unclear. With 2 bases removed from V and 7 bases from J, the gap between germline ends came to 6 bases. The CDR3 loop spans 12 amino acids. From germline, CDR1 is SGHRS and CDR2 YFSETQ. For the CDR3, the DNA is TGCGCCAGCAGCTTCGATTTCGGGGAGCTGTTTTTT. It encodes CASSFDFGELFF.

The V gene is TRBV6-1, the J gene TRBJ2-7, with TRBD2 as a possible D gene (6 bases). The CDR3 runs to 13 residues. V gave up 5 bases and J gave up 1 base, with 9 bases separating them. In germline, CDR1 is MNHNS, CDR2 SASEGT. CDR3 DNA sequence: TGTGCCAGCAGTACGGAGGGGTCCTACGAGCAGTACTTC. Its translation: CASSTEGSYEQYF.

DNA for the CDR3: TGTGCCAGTAGTATAGACTCGAACACTGAAGCTTTCTTT. This encodes CASSIDSNTEAFF. The chain joins TRBV19 to TRBJ1-1; D uncertain. In germline, CDR1 is LNHDA, CDR2 SQIVND (reference sequence). The V gene lost 0 bases and the J gene lost 1 base, with 3 bases spanning the gap. The CDR3 is 13 amino acids. The entire variable domain, with the rest obtained from reference TRBV19 and TRBJ1-1, is as follows: DGGITQSPKYLFRKEGQNVTLSCEQNLNHDAMYWYRQDPGQGLRLIYYSQIVNDFQKGDIAEGYSVSREKKESFPLTVTSAQKNPTAFYLCASSIDSNTEAFFGQGTRLTVV.

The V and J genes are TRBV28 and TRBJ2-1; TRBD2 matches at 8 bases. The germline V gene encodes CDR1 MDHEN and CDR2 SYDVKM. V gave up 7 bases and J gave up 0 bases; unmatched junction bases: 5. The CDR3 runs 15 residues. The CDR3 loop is CASTLAGGSYNEQFF. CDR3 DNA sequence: TGTGCCAGCACCCTGGCGGGGGGCTCCTACAATGAGCAGTTCTTC.

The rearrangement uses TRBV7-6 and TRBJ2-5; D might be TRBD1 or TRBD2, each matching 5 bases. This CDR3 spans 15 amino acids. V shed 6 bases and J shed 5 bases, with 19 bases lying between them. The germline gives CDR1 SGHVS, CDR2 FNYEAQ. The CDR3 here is CASRSIRGALETQYF. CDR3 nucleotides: TGTGCCAGCAGATCTATCCGGGGCGCACTGGAGACCCAGTACTTC.

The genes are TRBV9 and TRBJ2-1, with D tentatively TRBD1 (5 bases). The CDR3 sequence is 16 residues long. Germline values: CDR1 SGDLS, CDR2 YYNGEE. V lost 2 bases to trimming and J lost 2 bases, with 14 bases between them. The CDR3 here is CASSVFTGVAYNEQFF. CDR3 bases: TGTGCCAGCAGCGTCTTTACAGGTGTCGCCTACAATGAGCAGTTCTTC.

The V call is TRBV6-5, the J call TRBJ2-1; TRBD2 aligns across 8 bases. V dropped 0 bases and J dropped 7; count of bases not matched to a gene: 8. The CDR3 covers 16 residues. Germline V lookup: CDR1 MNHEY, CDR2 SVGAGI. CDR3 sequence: CASSYSGGRSGNEQFF. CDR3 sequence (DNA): TGTGCCAGCAGTTACTCTGGCGGGAGGTCTGGTAATGAGCAGTTCTTC.

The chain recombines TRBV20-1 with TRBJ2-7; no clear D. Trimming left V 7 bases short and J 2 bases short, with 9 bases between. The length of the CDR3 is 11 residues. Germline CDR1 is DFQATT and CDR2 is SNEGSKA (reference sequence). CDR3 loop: CSVDGTYEQYF. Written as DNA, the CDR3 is TGCAGTGTCGACGGTACCTACGAGCAGTACTTC.

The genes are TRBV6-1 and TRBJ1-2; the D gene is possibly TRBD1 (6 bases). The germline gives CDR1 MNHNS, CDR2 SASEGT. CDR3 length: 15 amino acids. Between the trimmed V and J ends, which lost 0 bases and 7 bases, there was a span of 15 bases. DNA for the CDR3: TGTGCCAGCAGTGAAGCGGGCAGGGGATTCGGTGGCTACACCTTC. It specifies CASSEAGRGFGGYTF.

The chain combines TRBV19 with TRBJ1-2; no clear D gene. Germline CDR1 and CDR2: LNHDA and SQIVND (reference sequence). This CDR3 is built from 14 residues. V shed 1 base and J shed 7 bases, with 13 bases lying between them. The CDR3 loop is CASSIVGIQRGYTF. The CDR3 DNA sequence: TGTGCCAGTAGTATAGTAGGGATTCAGCGTGGCTACACCTTC.

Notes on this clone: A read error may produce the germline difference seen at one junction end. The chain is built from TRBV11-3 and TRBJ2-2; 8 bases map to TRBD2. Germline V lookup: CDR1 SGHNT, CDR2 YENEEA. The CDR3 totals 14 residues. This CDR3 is CASSLSGNAGELFF. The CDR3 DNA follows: TGTGCCAGCAGCCTTAGCGGGAACGCCGGGGAGCTGTTTTTT.

The DNA of the CDR3 is TGTGCCAGCCGGGAAACGGATGAGCAGTTCTTC. It is translated as CASRETDEQFF. The chain combines TRBV7-9 with TRBJ2-1, with TRBD2 as a possible D gene (5 bases). This CDR3 contains 11 residues. Germline CDR1 reads SEHNR; CDR2 reads FQNEAQ (reference sequence). The V gene lost 8 bases and the J gene lost 8 bases, with 10 bases spanning the gap.

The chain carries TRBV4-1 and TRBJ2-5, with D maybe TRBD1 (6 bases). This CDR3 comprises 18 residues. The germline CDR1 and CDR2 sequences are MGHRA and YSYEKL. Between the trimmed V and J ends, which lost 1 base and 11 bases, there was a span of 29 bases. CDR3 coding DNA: TGCGCCAGCAGCCAAGTCATTTTGACAGGCCCCAGAAGGCTGGAGCAGTACTTC. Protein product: CASSQVILTGPRRLEQYF.

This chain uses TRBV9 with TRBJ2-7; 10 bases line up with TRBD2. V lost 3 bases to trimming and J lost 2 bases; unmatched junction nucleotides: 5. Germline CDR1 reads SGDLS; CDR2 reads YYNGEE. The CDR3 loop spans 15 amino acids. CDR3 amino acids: CASSGGLAETYEQYF. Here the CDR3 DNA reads TGTGCCAGCAGCGGCGGACTAGCGGAGACCTACGAGCAGTACTTC.

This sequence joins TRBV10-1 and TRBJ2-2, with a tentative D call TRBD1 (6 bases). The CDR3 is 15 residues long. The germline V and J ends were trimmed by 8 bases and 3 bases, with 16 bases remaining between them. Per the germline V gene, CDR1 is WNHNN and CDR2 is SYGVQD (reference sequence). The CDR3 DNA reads TGCGCCAGCGGAACAGGGAGAGGGGACACCGGGGAGCTGTTTTTT. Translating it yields CASGTGRGDTGELFF.

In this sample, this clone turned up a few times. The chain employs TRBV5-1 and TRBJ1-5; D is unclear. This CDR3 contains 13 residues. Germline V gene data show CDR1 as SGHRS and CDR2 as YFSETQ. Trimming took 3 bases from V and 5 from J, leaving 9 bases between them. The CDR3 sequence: CASSSLPDQPQHF. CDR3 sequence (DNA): TGCGCCAGCAGCTCATTACCCGATCAGCCCCAGCATTTT.

CDR3 loop: CASSQGADTQYF. CDR3 coding DNA: TGTGCCAGCAGCCAGGGGGCAGATACGCAGTATTTT. The V gene is TRBV13, the J gene TRBJ2-3; TRBD1 aligns across 7 bases. V gave up 5 bases and J gave up 4 bases; unmatched junction bases: 0. CDR1 is PRHDT, CDR2 FYEKMQ, per germline (reference sequence). The CDR3 length is 12 residues.

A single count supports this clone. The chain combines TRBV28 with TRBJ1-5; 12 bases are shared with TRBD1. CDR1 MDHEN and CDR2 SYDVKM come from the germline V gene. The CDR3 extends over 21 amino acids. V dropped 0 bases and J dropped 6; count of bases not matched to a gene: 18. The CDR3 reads CASSLWAIRDRGRGVGQPQHF. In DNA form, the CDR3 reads TGTGCCAGCAGTTTATGGGCGATTAGGGACAGGGGGCGTGGAGTGGGTCAGCCCCAGCATTTT.

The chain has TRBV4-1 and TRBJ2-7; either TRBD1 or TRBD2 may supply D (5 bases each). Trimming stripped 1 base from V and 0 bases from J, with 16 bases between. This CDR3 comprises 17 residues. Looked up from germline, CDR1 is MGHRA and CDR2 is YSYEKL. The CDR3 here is CASSQVASGTYSYEQYF. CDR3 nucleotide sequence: TGCGCCAGCAGCCAAGTGGCGAGTGGGACCTACTCCTACGAGCAGTACTTC.

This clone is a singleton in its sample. CDR3: CASSFRGAGTLYEQYF. The CDR3 bases are TGTGCCAGCAGTTTTCGGGGCGCAGGGACGCTCTACGAGCAGTACTTC. V and J are TRBV28 and TRBJ2-7, with D possibly called TRBD1 or TRBD2 (5 bases each). Deletions cut 3 bases from V and 3 bases from J, with 18 bases between. CDR3 length: 16 amino acids. CDR1 is MDHEN and CDR2 is SYDVKM in the germline V gene.

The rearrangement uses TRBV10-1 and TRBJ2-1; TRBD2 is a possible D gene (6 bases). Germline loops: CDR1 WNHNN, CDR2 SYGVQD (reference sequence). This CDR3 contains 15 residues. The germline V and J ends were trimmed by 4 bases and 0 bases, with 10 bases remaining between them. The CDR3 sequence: CASSGGKGSYNEQFF. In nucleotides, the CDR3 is TGCGCCAGCAGTGGCGGGAAGGGCTCCTACAATGAGCAGTTCTTC.

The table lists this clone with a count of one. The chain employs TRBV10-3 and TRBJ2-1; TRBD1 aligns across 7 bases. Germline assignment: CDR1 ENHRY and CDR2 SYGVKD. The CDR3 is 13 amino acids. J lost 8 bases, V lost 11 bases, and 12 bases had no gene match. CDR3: CAVNRGAGHEQFF. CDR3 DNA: TGTGCCGTCAACAGGGGCGCGGGCCATGAGCAGTTCTTC.

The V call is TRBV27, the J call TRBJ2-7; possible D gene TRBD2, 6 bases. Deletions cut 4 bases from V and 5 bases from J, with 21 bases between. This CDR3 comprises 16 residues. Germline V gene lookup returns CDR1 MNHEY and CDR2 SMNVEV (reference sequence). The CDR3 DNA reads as TGTGCCAGCAGTTCCCCACTGCGGGGTATGGCCCACGAGCAGTACTTC. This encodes CASSSPLRGMAHEQYF.